A single sample gave rise to the 12 T cell receptor beta chains below, sequenced in a study of CD8+ T cells in alopecia areata. As for treatment: oral pan-JAK inhibitor, 5-10 mg twice daily. Following RNA extraction, reverse transcription yielded cDNA that acted as the sequencing template. Clones were sequenced by immunoSEQ multiplex PCR, and TCRdb holds only the in-frame ones, with some missing. Among some 150,000 clones listed, more than 85% were seen once. This specimen consisted of CD8+ T cells sorted from blood, obtained at week 4, from a patient treated with tofacitinib. Receptors originate from a human donor with alopecia areata.

The table lists this clone with a few counts. This chain joins TRBV29-1 and TRBJ2-7; D tentatively reads TRBD1 or TRBD2 (5 bases each). The V gene lost 3 bases and the J gene lost 4 bases, with 16 bases spanning the gap. Germline-derived CDR1 and CDR2 are SQVTM and ANQGSEA. This CDR3 spans 14 amino acids. As DNA, the CDR3 is TGCAGCGTTGATATTTCCGGGACGGTATACGAGCAGTACTTC. Its protein is CSVDISGTVYEQYF.

This chain uses TRBV7-9 with TRBJ2-7, with 14 positions matching TRBD2. V lost 4 bases to trimming and J lost 4 bases; unmatched junction nucleotides: 6. Germline assignment: CDR1 SEHNR and CDR2 FQNEAQ (reference sequence). The CDR3 sequence is 16 residues long. CDR3 coding DNA: TGTGCCAGCAGCTCCGGGACTAGCGGGAGTGGGTACGAGCAGTACTTC. Amino acids: CASSSGTSGSGYEQYF.

The chain is built from TRBV2 and TRBJ1-1; no clear D gene. Germline CDR1 reads SNHLY; CDR2 reads FYNNEI. The CDR3 spans 12 residues. Deletions cut 4 bases from V and 7 bases from J, with 10 bases between. CDR3 amino acids: CASSATVLEAFF. The CDR3, as DNA: TGTGCCAGCAGTGCTACGGTCCTTGAAGCTTTCTTT.

In regard to this clone: Compared with germline, one end of the junction differs, possibly owing to a read error. The same CDR3 is also encoded by other DNA sequences in this sample. CDR3 DNA sequence: TGCGCCAGTAGCCAAGAAGGAGGGACTAGTGTGACAGATACGCAGTATTTT. It specifies CASSQEGGTSVTDTQYF. The chain combines TRBV4-1 with TRBJ2-3; TRBD2 matches 8 bases. Germline V lookup: CDR1 MGHRA, CDR2 YSYEKL. This CDR3 region has 17 residues.

The J gene is TRBJ2-5, the V gene TRBV2, with unresolved D. This CDR3 has 17 amino acids. Germline CDR1 reads SNHLY; CDR2 reads FYNNEI. Trimming took 6 bases from V and 0 from J, leaving 20 bases between them. The CDR3 DNA reads TGTGCCAGCAGCGATAAAATTTTAGGACGGTACCAAGAGACCCAGTACTTC. Amino acid sequence: CASSDKILGRYQETQYF.

The genes are TRBV6-5 and TRBJ2-7, with 8 bases that match TRBD1. The CDR3 covers 12 residues. V shed 6 bases, J shed 6 bases, and the junction held 4 bases outside the gene matches. Germline V CDR1 and CDR2: MNHEY, SVGAGI. CDR3 amino acids: CASSPGQGEQYF. CDR3 in DNA: TGTGCCAGCAGCCCAGGACAGGGCGAGCAGTACTTC.

The chain couples TRBV7-9 to TRBJ2-1; unclear D gene. V lost 3 bases and J 7 bases, leaving 16 bases between the germline ends. Germline CDR1 reads SEHNR; CDR2 reads FQNEAQ (reference sequence). This CDR3 comprises 15 residues. This CDR3 reads CASSFSPGPLNEQFF. CDR3 sequence (DNA): TGTGCCAGCAGCTTCTCGCCAGGCCCATTGAATGAGCAGTTCTTC. Together with reference TRBV7-9 and TRBJ2-1, the CDR3 gives the full variable domain: DTGVSQNPRHKITKRGQNVTFRCDPISEHNRLYWYRQTLGQGPEFLTYFQNEAQLEKSRLLSDRFSAERPKGSFSTLEIQRTEQGDSAMYLCASSFSPGPLNEQFFGPGTRLTVL.

The CDR3 spells CASSYFVGGEQYF. The CDR3, as DNA: TGTGCCAGCAGTTACTTTGTGGGCGGAGAGCAGTACTTC. The V and J genes are TRBV6-5 and TRBJ2-7, with D unclear. Germline lookup yields CDR1 MNHEY and CDR2 SVGAGI. This CDR3 contains 13 residues. The V end was cut by 1 base, the J end by 7 bases, with 11 bases between.

This clone was counted a few times. This specimen includes other DNA sequences encoding the same CDR3. This chain joins TRBV27 and TRBJ2-2; D is unresolved. With 6 bases removed from V and 1 base from J, the gap between germline ends came to 9 bases. The CDR3 totals 14 residues. Germline V CDR1 and CDR2: MNHEY, SMNVEV (reference sequence). In DNA, the CDR3 is TGTGCCAGCAGCTTAGGCCTGAACACCGGGGAGCTGTTTTTT. Encoded protein: CASSLGLNTGELFF.

The chain combines TRBV5-1 with TRBJ2-3; 8 bases are shared with TRBD1. J gave up 6 bases and V 2 bases, and 8 bases lay outside the gene matches. The CDR3 runs 15 residues. CDR1 and CDR2 from the germline V gene are SGHRS and YFSETQ. The CDR3 reads CASSLAQGAMDTQYF. As DNA, the CDR3 is TGCGCCAGCAGCTTAGCCCAGGGGGCCATGGATACGCAGTATTTT.

The chain carries TRBV23-1 and TRBJ2-4, with TRBD2 as a possible D gene (6 bases). TRBV23-1 is an ORF for which the function is uncertain. The CDR3 is 17 amino acids. Trimming took 4 bases from V and 0 from J, leaving 16 bases between them. CDR3 sequence reads: CASSPLRGGKAKNIQYF. The CDR3 DNA reads as TGCGCCAGCAGTCCTCTACGGGGAGGTAAAGCCAAAAACATTCAGTACTTC.

J is TRBJ2-5 and V is TRBV4-1; a possible D gene is TRBD2 (5 bases). The end of the DNA fits TRBJ2-7 better, so the J call may be wrong. Per germline, CDR1 MGHRA and CDR2 YSYEKL. This CDR3 is 16 amino acids long. CDR3 sequence (DNA): TGCGCCAGCAGCCAAGTATGGGGAGTTGGATCCTACGAGCAGTACTTC. As protein: CASSQVWGVGSYEQYF.